This T cell receptor (beta chain) originates from a study of cytomegalovirus exposure and HLA in healthy donors (dated by TCRdb to 2015 to 2018). Background on the whole study: An earlier analysis of some 600 of the donors reported 276 Gb of sequence data and 117 million unique TCR beta sequences obtained from roughly 180 million T cells. Roughly 300 gigabases of sequencing data and roughly 81 million unique TCR sequences made up an early release that covered 500 to 700 HLA-typed donors. Of the roughly 400 genotyped donors, approximately 80% were placed in the genetic ancestry cluster associated with self-reported Caucasian donors. The study aimed to test whether cataloging public T cell receptors could reveal signatures of past pathogen exposure. The T cell repertoires of under 700 subjects were profiled by immunosequencing and related to cytomegalovirus serostatus. Besides the first cohort of 666 subjects, a separate validation cohort made up of 120 different subjects was used. To predict cytomegalovirus infection status, the study combined high-throughput TCR immunosequencing, statistical association of individual TCRs with disease status, and machine learning. A later analysis re-examined previously published TCR beta repertoires from just over 650 donors and added high-resolution HLA genotyping to investigate patterns of TCR occurrence. Rather than using new phenotypic data, the later analysis identified candidate immune exposures from TCR beta sequences and from how often those sequences occurred across donors. To decide whether each TCR beta V gene segment behaved as functional or pseudogenic, an earlier analysis of nearly 600 of the donors relied on high-throughput TCR beta sequencing. Alongside the repertoire data, information on donor age, sex, ethnicity and CMV serostatus was compiled. In a later genetic analysis, genome-wide SNP genotypes for about 55% of the 666 donors were used, and that subset was treated as a discovery cohort. Every discovery cohort repertoire had been produced on one sequencing platform. Class I and class II HLA loci were covered by the typing at four-digit resolution. Typing coverage varied by locus: roughly 629-640 donors for A, B, C, DRB1 and DQB1; 500 to 550 for DQA1; over 600 for DPA1; some 470 for DPB1. Several DR-DQ haplotypes were treated as single units for association and clustering because of strong linkage in the cohort. Across some 400 genotyped donors of the cohort, an average of 235,054 unique TCR beta nucleotide sequences per donor were sequenced, and roughly a sixth of those sequences were non-productive. The research as a whole found: When HLA alleles, especially DR and DQ, strongly co-occurred, TCR associations were difficult to assign to individual alleles. This cohort had only TCR beta chains sequenced, and the lack of alpha or paired-chain data limited which features could be detected. In a later analysis, TCR association rates were found to vary across HLA loci, with the most associated TCRs seen for DRB1 alleles and the fewest for HLA-C alleles. In both the original and validation cohorts, the classifier was reported to diagnose cytomegalovirus status with high specificity and sensitivity. In a later analysis, HLA-associated TCR beta chains were found to be more clonally expanded and to have lower generation probabilities than equally common non-associated chains. A later genetic analysis reported fewer N-insertions in productive TCRs among donors in an Asian-associated ancestry cluster than the roughly 620-donor mean. Because some donors lacked HLA typing at each locus, the association tests relied only on the typed subset. A further reported finding was that TCR beta sequences accurately predicted the HLA-A and HLA-B alleles for most subjects in the first cohort. Because counts were too low, around 17 rarely observed V segments, including chromosome 9 orphons, were left out of the earlier analysis of a few hundred of the donors. A cluster of highly shared sequence variants was judged likely to represent a technical artifact of the sequencing pipeline. In a later analysis, several top co-occurrence clusters were reported to appear linked to parvovirus B19, influenza, CMV and Epstein-Barr virus. Most CMV-associated TCR beta chains appeared to be HLA-restricted in a later analysis, and the HLA associations seemed to be driven largely by CMV exposure. A later genetic analysis associated a missense DCLRE1C variant with V-gene and J-gene trimming of TCR beta chains, and an independent cohort replicated the association. A few of the identified cytomegalovirus-associated TCR beta chains were confirmed in vitro to be specific for cytomegalovirus antigens. Linkage disequilibrium might explain the correlated functional status among segregating V segments, but an unknown experimental factor could not be ruled out. The only immune exposure information available for the cohort was CMV serostatus. The presence/absence analyses assumed that sequencing depth was roughly uniform across donors, and that assumption may not be true. In an earlier analysis of about 600 of the donors, most TCR beta V segments appeared in productive rearrangements about 90% or about 30% of the time, broadly matching IMGT annotations. The authors suggested that the approach could potentially be generalized to other disease states and immunological phenotypes. At a false discovery rate of 0.05, a later analysis linked 16,000 or so TCR beta sequences to specific HLA alleles. Across donors, most TCR sequences were observed very rarely, whereas some public TCRs were present in many individuals. In the study, 150 to 200 TCR beta chains were listed as associated with cytomegalovirus. Some IMGT-functional V segments, including TRBV6-2 and TRBV6-3, could not be distinguished by the 87-base-pair reads and were therefore excluded.

From its cysteine to its phenylalanine, the CDR3 spans 13 amino acids. Only the CDR3 DNA is retained, 39 bases long and in frame from the first base. The germline V gene (reference sequence) supplies CDR1 SGHNT and CDR2 YYREEE. A distance of 12 bases separates the germline ends of V and J, which lose 4 bases and 5 bases respectively. Libraries were prepared through the immunoSEQ multiplex PCR assay. For the multiplex PCR, a mixture combining 60 forward primers for TCR Vbeta segments and 13 reverse primers for TCR Jbeta segments was used. A multiplex PCR assay on genomic DNA amplified the CDR3 region of rearranged TCR beta genes. Amplified TCR beta libraries were sequenced as 87-base-pair reads on the Illumina HiSeq System. The source study handled its data this way. Across the 500 to 700 repertoires, a later analysis counted tens of millions of unique TCR beta chains, some 11 million of which were shared by at least two donors. A nearest-neighbor algorithm error-corrected the raw reads and collapsed the reads into unique sequences, merging closely related sequences to remove PCR and sequencing errors. To assign V, D and J gene segments, CDR3 sequences were aligned to IMGT reference sequences. For a sequence to be retained, a match of at least six nucleotides to both a V gene segment and a J gene segment was required. A rearrangement was called productive if the CDR3 had no stop codons and remained in frame with V and J, and every other rearrangement was called non-productive. Following IMGT convention, CDR3 was defined as the stretch from the second conserved V-encoded cysteine to the conserved J-encoded phenylalanine. The earlier analysis of 587 of the donors excluded sequences that lacked an unambiguous match to a single V gene segment. In an earlier analysis of a few hundred of the donors, V segments were called functional above 56.7% productive rearrangements and were called segregating when the between-donor standard deviation exceeded 5%. To diagnose cytomegalovirus status from the catalog of TCR beta chain sequences, a statistical classification framework was built. In a later analysis, V and J genes were assigned by comparing TCR nucleotide sequences against IMGT/GENE-DB human TR gene sequences. A later analysis assigned CDR3 sequences and most-parsimonious VDJ recombination scenarios with the TCRdist pipeline. In a later analysis, every TCR beta chain was defined by the combination of its CDR3 amino acid sequence and its V-gene family, and reads without a unique V-gene family were dropped. As a way to deal with suspected cross-contamination and a sequencing artifact, a later analysis dropped nearly 600 nucleotide sequences that were highly shared and had low generation probability. In a later analysis, a clonal expansion index for each public chain was calculated from normalized within-repertoire ranks of inferred template counts. A later analysis computed generation probabilities with a VDJ recombination model fitted to out-of-frame rearrangements, and checked the results against IGoR. Hypergeometric tests were used in a later analysis to score TCR-TCR, TCR-HLA and TCR-CMV co-occurrence, with a repertoire-size bias correction applied to the TCR pairs. To estimate false discovery rates, a later analysis permuted the HLA or CMV assignments 20 times. In a later analysis, co-occurring TCRs were grouped using DBSCAN, and TCRdist sequence similarity was added for clustering within HLA-allele-positive subsets. Repertoires with fewer than 30,000 or more than 120,000 public chains were left out of co-occurrence clustering, as were five repertoires with anomalous nucleotide sharing. Not all clones reach the TCRdb copy of this immuneACCESS table, which keeps in-frame sequences only. Checked studies attribute under half of the gap to unresolved V genes and leave the rest unexplained. V, J and clone size derive from that table, while D and trimming were established from the DNA sequence. This sample comprises about 170,000 clones, 75% to 85% of them detected only once. The biggest ten clones account for under 1% of the sample.

The cohort was made up of 500 to 800 healthy bone marrow donors. At the time of sampling, every cohort member was nominally healthy, though immune exposures that went unrecorded were likely present. The donor tested CMV seropositive and was one of the 289 seropositive cohort members. A peripheral blood sample was provided by each donor, and peripheral blood mononuclear cells were used for TCR beta sequencing. The Qiagen DNeasy Blood Extraction Kit was used to extract genomic DNA from the blood cell samples. Note on this clone: The antigen this receptor binds is unknown. Per-base quality was not reported, and no clone a single base away is much larger than it.

Input material: PBMCs. The sequence is built from TRBV5-4 and TRBJ1-2; a tentative D match to TRBD1 spans 5 bases. This TCR derives from a girl aged 2 to 10 in good health and CMV-seropositive. The bases read TGTGCCAGCAGCCCAGGGCGGGATTATGGCTACACCTTC. Translated, this is CASSPGRDYGYTF.